A single sample gave rise to the 16 T cell receptor beta chains below, sequenced in a study of T-cell reconstitution after alpha-beta-depleted transplantation in children. Unique molecular identifiers were used to barcode this TCRbeta library. TCRdb reprocessed the PCR reads via MiXCR and lists one record per CDR3 protein. The repertoire holds hundreds of thousands of distinct CDR3 sequences, 15% to 20% seen once, with about 4.6% in the top ten. Sequences were derived from PBMCs, mostly from graft donor cells, sampled 360 days after TCRalphabeta/CD19-depleted stem cell transplant. Source of these receptors: a male patient aged 10 to 17 who had a stem cell transplant for acute lymphoblastic leukemia, so the T cells may come from the graft donor.

The CDR3 nucleotides are TGCAGTGCTTTCTTAATTACCAATGAGCAGTTCTTC. Amino acids: CSAFLITNEQFF. This chain links TRBV20-1 with TRBJ2-1; D is ambiguous. This CDR3 contains 12 residues. The germline V gene has CDR1 DFQATT and CDR2 SNEGSKA (reference sequence). V was pared by 5 bases and J by 6 bases, with 11 bases between.

V gene TRBV4-1 combines with J gene TRBJ2-1; no clear D. This CDR3 comprises 15 residues. The germline CDR1 and CDR2 sequences are MGHRA and YSYEKL. V was trimmed by 1 base and J by 6 bases, leaving 13 bases between them. The CDR3 region has the DNA TGCGCCAGCAGCCAAGCCGGGCCCTTCTTCAATGAGCAGTTCTTC. Encoded protein: CASSQAGPFFNEQFF.

This clonotype was detected many times. The chain joins TRBV25-1 to TRBJ1-4, with TRBD1 as a possible D gene (5 bases). The CDR3 loop spans 16 amino acids. V lost 0 bases, J lost 0 bases, and 8 bases lay in between. The germline V gene encodes CDR1 MGHDK and CDR2 SYGVNS. The CDR3 DNA sequence: TGTGCCAGCAGTGAATACAGGGTAGCAACTAATGAAAAACTGTTTTTT. Its translation is CASSEYRVATNEKLFF.

This clonotype was counted only a few times. CDR3 DNA sequence: TGTGCCAGCAGCCCACGACAGGGAGGTTACGCTTTCTTT. Translation gives CASSPRQGGYAFF. The chain links TRBV7-6 to TRBJ1-1; the match to TRBD1 covers 7 bases. Germline assignment: CDR1 SGHVS and CDR2 FNYEAQ. V gave up 5 bases and J gave up 11 bases; unmatched junction bases: 11. This CDR3 has 13 residues.

The chain carries TRBV12-3 or TRBV12-4 and TRBJ2-5; 7 bases map to TRBD2. Trimming cost V 5 bases and J 3 bases; bases outside gene matches: 15. This CDR3 comprises 17 residues. CDR3 protein: CASSPFYMAGEEETQYF. CDR3 nucleotide sequence: TGTGCCAGCAGTCCCTTCTATATGGCGGGAGAGGAAGAGACCCAGTACTTC.

The chain is built from TRBV2 and TRBJ2-7; 9 positions agree with TRBD2. The CDR3 runs to 16 residues. Per germline, CDR1 SNHLY and CDR2 FYNNEI. Unmatched junction bases numbered 9, after V lost 1 base and J lost 5 bases. CDR3 nucleotide sequence: TGTGCCAGCAGTGAAGTTCCCGGCGGGAGGGCCAACGAGCAGTACTTC. It is translated as CASSEVPGGRANEQYF. Based on the CDR3 plus reference TRBV2 and TRBJ2-7, the full variable domain is EPEVTQTPSHQVTQMGQEVILRCVPISNHLYFYWYRQILGQKVEFLVSFYNNEISEKSEIFDDQFSVERPDGSNFTLKIRSTKLEDSAMYFCASSEVPGGRANEQYFGPGTRLTVT.

This chain joins TRBV7-9 and TRBJ2-1; no firm D call. V lost 0 bases and J lost 9, with 9 bases in between. The CDR3 consists of 13 residues. Germline CDR1 is SEHNR and CDR2 is FQNEAQ (reference sequence). The CDR3: CASSLAVVGEQFF. CDR3 sequence (DNA): TGTGCCAGCAGCTTAGCGGTGGTGGGTGAGCAGTTCTTC.

This sequence joins TRBV6-5 and TRBJ2-7, with no clear D. Deletions cut 2 bases from V and 2 bases from J, with 16 bases between. CDR1 MNHEY and CDR2 SVGAGI come from the germline V gene. The CDR3 loop spans 16 amino acids. CDR3 sequence reads: CASSYNRPFGTYEQYF. The CDR3 nucleotides read TGTGCCAGCAGTTACAATAGACCCTTTGGGACCTACGAGCAGTACTTC.

Only a few counts were recorded for this clonotype. V and J are TRBV24-1 and TRBJ2-1, with 15 bases identical to TRBD2. Germline CDR1 reads KGHDR; CDR2 reads SFDVKD. The CDR3 length is 16 residues. V lost 3 bases, J lost 7 bases, and 3 bases stayed unmatched. The CDR3 sequence: CATSDPGTSGRNEQFF. In DNA, the CDR3 is TGTGCCACCAGTGATCCCGGGACTAGCGGGAGGAATGAGCAGTTCTTC.

This clonotype was seen repeatedly, ten times or more. This chain uses TRBV28 with TRBJ2-7; D perhaps matches TRBD1 (6 bases). V was clipped by 5 bases and J by 4 bases, with 12 bases between them. The CDR3 spans 13 residues. Germline assignment: CDR1 MDHEN and CDR2 SYDVKM. CDR3 in amino acids: CASSPRTVYEQYF. CDR3 in DNA: TGTGCCAGCAGTCCTCGGACAGTTTACGAGCAGTACTTC. The entire variable domain, with the rest obtained from reference TRBV28 and TRBJ2-7, is as follows: DVKVTQSSRYLVKRTGEKVFLECVQDMDHENMFWYRQDPGLGLRLIYFSYDVKMKEKGDIPEGYSVSREKKERFSLILESASTNQTSMYLCASSPRTVYEQYFGPGTRLTVT.

The table lists this clonotype with a few counts. The V and J genes are TRBV10-3 and TRBJ2-7; TRBD1 agrees at 7 bases. The trim removed 7 bases at V and 3 bases at J, leaving 9 bases unmatched. The CDR3 runs to 14 residues. CDR1 is ENHRY and CDR2 is SYGVKD in the germline V gene. CDR3 sequence reads: CAIKTGMSYYEQYF. The CDR3 DNA follows: TGTGCCATCAAGACAGGGATGAGTTACTACGAGCAGTACTTC.

Only a few counts were recorded for this clonotype. The V gene is TRBV12-3 or TRBV12-4, the J gene TRBJ2-2; 10 nucleotides line up with TRBD1. This CDR3 comprises 18 residues. The V segment lost 7 bases and the J segment 5 bases; nucleotides outside the gene matches: 16. CDR3 amino acids: CASTLDRGRAGGTGELFF. In DNA form, the CDR3 reads TGTGCCAGCACCCTCGACAGGGGGCGCGCGGGTGGGACCGGGGAGCTGTTTTTT.

This clonotype was observed a handful of times. V gene TRBV5-1 combines with J gene TRBJ1-1; no reliable D call. V was clipped by 1 base and J by 2 bases, with 6 bases between them. Germline lookup yields CDR1 SGHRS and CDR2 YFSETQ. There are 13 residues in the CDR3. This CDR3 reads CASSLPSNTEAFF. CDR3 in DNA: TGCGCCAGCAGCTTGCCGTCTAACACTGAAGCTTTCTTT.

This rearrangement joins TRBV6-5 to TRBJ2-5, with D perhaps TRBD2 (5 bases). The ends were cut back, 2 bases at V and 7 bases at J, with 5 bases in the middle. The CDR3 has 11 residues. Germline V gene data show CDR1 as MNHEY and CDR2 as SVGAGI. The CDR3 protein is CASSYGRTQYF. For the CDR3, the DNA is TGTGCCAGCAGTTACGGGAGGACCCAGTACTTC.

The CDR3 is CASSLGRLSGNTIYF. The CDR3 bases are TGCGCCAGCAGCTTGGGACGGCTCTCTGGAAACACCATATATTTT. This chain uses TRBV5-1 with TRBJ1-3; no clear D. The CDR3 consists of 15 residues. The V gene's germline CDR1 is SGHRS and CDR2 YFSETQ. V shed 0 bases and J shed 0 bases, with 7 bases lying between them.

As concerns this clonotype: This may come from a read error, since a much larger clone is one base off. This rearrangement joins TRBV20-1 to TRBJ2-3; TRBD2 matches 10 bases. The germline CDR1 and CDR2 sequences are DFQATT and SNEGSKA (reference sequence). CDR3 length: 14 amino acids. J was trimmed by 3 bases and V by 5 bases; bases with no gene match: 5. CDR3 loop: CSACLTSGTDTQYF. The DNA for the CDR3 is TGCAGTGCTTGCCTGACTAGCGGGACAGATACGCAGTATTTT.